The 14 T cell receptor beta chains given below trace back to one sample, sequenced in a study of spatial heterogeneity in lung cancer. No cognate antigen is known for these TCRs. The sample's time point: sample taken at primary tumor resection. MiXCR, run by TCRdb on the 5' RACE reads, gives a single entry per CDR3 protein. Of 2,500 to 3,000 distinct CDR3 sequences listed, about 6.6% are singletons. General observations from the study: Mutation tallies in tumors tracked expanded intratumoral alpha and beta TCR counts.

The specimen was lung tumor tissue, collected at surgery. These receptors originate from a female donor with early-stage non-small cell lung cancer.

This clonotype is classed as medium-sized. The V and J genes are TRBV11-1 and TRBJ2-1; 10 positions agree with TRBD2. J gave up 8 bases and V 5 bases, and 9 bases lay outside the gene matches. Germline CDR1 reads SGHAT; CDR2 reads FQDESV (reference sequence). The CDR3 contains 15 residues. The CDR3 spells CASSPGTSVLDEQFF. The CDR3 DNA sequence: TGTGCCAGCAGCCCCGGGACTAGCGTCCTCGATGAGCAGTTCTTC.

This clonotype is medium-sized. V is TRBV9 and J is TRBJ2-2; 7 bases align to TRBD2. This CDR3 has 17 amino acids. After removal of 0 bases from V and 0 bases from J, the junction contained 5 bases not matched to a gene. Germline CDR1 reads SGDLS; CDR2 reads YYNGEE. The CDR3: CASSVAPAGANTGELFF. The CDR3 nucleotides read TGTGCCAGCAGCGTAGCCCCGGCGGGGGCGAACACCGGGGAGCTGTTTTTT.

This clonotype came up many times. The rearrangement joins TRBV7-2 to TRBJ2-1, with unresolved D. Germline V lookup: CDR1 SGHTA, CDR2 FQGNSA. Between the trimmed V and J ends, which lost 1 base and 10 bases, there was a span of 8 bases. CDR3 length equals 12 residues. This chain's CDR3 is CASSLGRAEQFF. The CDR3 coding sequence is TGTGCCAGCAGCTTAGGTCGCGCCGAGCAGTTCTTC. Variable domain in full (rest from reference TRBV7-2 and TRBJ2-1): GAGVSQSPSNKVTEKGKDVELRCDPISGHTALYWYRQSLGQGLEFLIYFQGNSAPDKSGLPSDRFSAERTGGSVSTLTIQRTQQEDSAVYLCASSLGRAEQFFGPGTRLTVL.

By proportion, this clonotype is medium-sized. V and J are TRBV7-9 and TRBJ2-7; 11 nucleotides line up with TRBD2. The CDR3 is made up of 14 amino acids. The germline CDR1 and CDR2 sequences are SEHNR and FQNEAQ (reference sequence). Unmatched junction bases numbered 5, after V lost 5 bases and J lost 5 bases. The CDR3 nucleotides are TGTGCCAGCAGCCCCGGGACTAGCGGCGACGAGCAGTACTTC. Translated, it gives CASSPGTSGDEQYF.

This clonotype was counted many times. The chain employs TRBV4-2 and TRBJ2-1; D gene unclear. The CDR3 covers 13 residues. V lost 0 bases and J lost 9, with 9 bases in between. CDR1 is LGHNA and CDR2 is YNFKEQ in the germline V gene. The CDR3 DNA sequence: TGTGCCAGCAGCCAAGAACTATCCAGTGAGCAGTTCTTC. This encodes CASSQELSSEQFF.

The genes are TRBV2 and TRBJ2-1, with a weak D call TRBD1 (6 bases). V shed 6 bases and J shed 6 bases, with 12 bases lying between them. Looked up from germline, CDR1 is SNHLY and CDR2 is FYNNEI. The CDR3 spans 13 residues. The CDR3 region has the DNA TGTGCCAGCAGGGGGTTAGGGGGCAATGAGCAGTTCTTC. Protein: CASRGLGGNEQFF.

This clonotype occurred once. J is TRBJ1-5 and V is TRBV7-2; TRBD1 might be the D (5 bases). CDR3 length: 14 amino acids. Germline CDR1 is SGHTA and CDR2 is FQGNSA. The V end lost 4 bases, the J end lost 1 base, and 8 bases lay between the germline ends. The CDR3 region has the DNA TGTGCCAGCAGCTCGGGGGGGAGCAATCAGCCCCAGCATTTT. It is translated as CASSSGGSNQPQHF. Full variable domain (missing parts from reference TRBV7-2 and TRBJ1-5): GAGVSQSPSNKVTEKGKDVELRCDPISGHTALYWYRQSLGQGLEFLIYFQGNSAPDKSGLPSDRFSAERTGGSVSTLTIQRTQQEDSAVYLCASSSGGSNQPQHFGDGTRLSIL.

This clonotype has a count of ten or more. The chain recombines TRBV20-1 with TRBJ2-3; 14 bases are a match to TRBD2. The V segment lost 6 bases and the J segment 3 bases; nucleotides outside the gene matches: 2. The CDR3 length is 14 residues. Germline values: CDR1 DFQATT, CDR2 SNEGSKA (reference sequence). CDR3 in DNA: TGCAGTGCAGGACTAGCGGGGGGTACAGATACGCAGTATTTT. Protein: CSAGLAGGTDTQYF.

This clonotype is categorized as medium-sized. The chain has TRBV5-6 and TRBJ2-7; D is unresolved. Per the germline V gene, CDR1 is SGHDT and CDR2 is YYEEEE. Trimming removed 1 base from V and 4 bases from J, with 6 bases in between. The CDR3 consists of 12 residues. This chain's CDR3 is CASSLTSYEQYF. The CDR3 DNA follows: TGTGCCAGCAGCTTGACGAGTTACGAGCAGTACTTC.

This clonotype was seen repeatedly, ten times or more. V is TRBV28 and J is TRBJ1-5; D is perhaps TRBD1 (5 bases). Germline-derived CDR1 and CDR2 are MDHEN and SYDVKM. The CDR3 sequence is 15 residues long. Between the trimmed V and J ends, which lost 6 bases and 6 bases, there was a span of 18 bases. The CDR3: CASSQGWGTSQPQHF. CDR3 nucleotides: TGTGCCAGCAGCCAGGGATGGGGGACCAGTCAGCCCCAGCATTTT.

This clonotype was found many times. A much bigger clone sits one base away, suggesting this may be a read error. The chain uses TRBV5-6 and TRBJ2-3; D not certain. With 2 bases removed from V and 2 bases from J, the gap between germline ends came to 6 bases. The germline V gene encodes CDR1 SGHDT and CDR2 YYEEEE. The CDR3 consists of 13 residues. CDR3 nucleotide sequence: TGTGCCAGCAGCTTCATCCTCACAGATACGCAGTATTTT. This gives the protein CASSFILTDTQYF.

This clonotype ranks as medium-sized. The junction departs from germline at one end; a sequencing error may be responsible. The J gene is TRBJ2-7, the V gene TRBV7-9; D remains ambiguous. This CDR3 has 14 amino acids. The germline gives CDR1 SEHNR, CDR2 FQNEAQ (reference sequence). The CDR3 loop reads CASSLEVASDEQYF. The CDR3 coding sequence is TGTGCCAGCAGCTTAGAAGTAGCCTCCGACGAGCAGTACTTC.

This clonotype was found many times. The V gene is TRBV2, the J gene TRBJ1-1; possibly TRBD1 for D (6 bases). The CDR3 runs to 13 residues. The V end lost 6 bases, the J end lost 0 bases, and 8 bases lay between the germline ends. Germline V gene data show CDR1 as SNHLY and CDR2 as FYNNEI. In DNA, the CDR3 is TGTGCCAGCAGACAGGGTATGAACACTGAAGCTTTCTTT. It yields the protein CASRQGMNTEAFF.

CDR3: CASSPMDSKETQYF. The CDR3, as DNA: TGTGCCAGCAGCCCGATGGACTCTAAAGAGACCCAGTACTTC. The chain recombines TRBV3-1 with TRBJ2-5; D perhaps matches TRBD2 (5 bases). The V end was cut by 4 bases, the J end by 3 bases, with 12 bases between. This CDR3 spans 14 amino acids. The germline CDR1 and CDR2 sequences are LGHDT and YNNKEL (reference sequence).